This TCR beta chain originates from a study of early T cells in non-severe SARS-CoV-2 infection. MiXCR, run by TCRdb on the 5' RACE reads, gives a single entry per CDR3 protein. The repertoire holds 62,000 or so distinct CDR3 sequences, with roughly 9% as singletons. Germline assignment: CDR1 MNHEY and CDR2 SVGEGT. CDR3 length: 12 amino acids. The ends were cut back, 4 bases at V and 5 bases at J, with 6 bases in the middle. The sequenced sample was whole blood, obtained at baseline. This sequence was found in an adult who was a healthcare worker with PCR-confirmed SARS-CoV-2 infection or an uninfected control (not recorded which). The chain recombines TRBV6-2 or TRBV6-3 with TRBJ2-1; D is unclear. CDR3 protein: CASSSTNNEQFF. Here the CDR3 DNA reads TGTGCCAGCAGTTCAACGAACAATGAGCAGTTCTTC.